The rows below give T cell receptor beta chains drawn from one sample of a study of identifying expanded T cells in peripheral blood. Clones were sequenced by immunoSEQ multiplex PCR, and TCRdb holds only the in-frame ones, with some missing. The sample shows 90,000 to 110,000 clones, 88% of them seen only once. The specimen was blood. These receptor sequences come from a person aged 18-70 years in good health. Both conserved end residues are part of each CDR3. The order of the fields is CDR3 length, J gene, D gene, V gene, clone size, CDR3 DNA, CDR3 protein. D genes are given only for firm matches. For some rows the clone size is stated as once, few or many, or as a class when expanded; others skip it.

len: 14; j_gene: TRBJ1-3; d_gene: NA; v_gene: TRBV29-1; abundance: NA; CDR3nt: TGCAGCGTCGAGGGGGGAACCCCTGGAAACACCATATATTTT; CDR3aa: CSVEGGTPGNTIYF
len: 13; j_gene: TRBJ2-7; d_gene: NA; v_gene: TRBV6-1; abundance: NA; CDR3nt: TGTGCCAGCAAAGAGCTCAGCGGCTACGAGCAGTACTTC; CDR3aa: CASKELSGYEQYF
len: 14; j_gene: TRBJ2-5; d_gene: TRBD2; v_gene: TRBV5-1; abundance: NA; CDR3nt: TGCGCCAGCAGCTCTGGGGGAGGGCCCGAGACCCAGTACTTC; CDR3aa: CASSSGGGPETQYF
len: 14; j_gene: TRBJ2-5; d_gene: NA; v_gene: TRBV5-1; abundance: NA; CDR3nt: TGCGCCAGCAGCTTGGTCTTGGGGGAGCAGACCCAGTACTTC; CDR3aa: CASSLVLGEQTQYF
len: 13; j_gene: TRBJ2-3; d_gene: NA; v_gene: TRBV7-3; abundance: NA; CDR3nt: TGTGCCAGCAGCCCGCGGCACACAGATACGCAGTATTTT; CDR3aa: CASSPRHTDTQYF
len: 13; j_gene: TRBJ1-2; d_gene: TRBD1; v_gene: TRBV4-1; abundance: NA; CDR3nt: TGCGCCAGCATAGGACAGGGGGCAAGTGGCTACACCTTC; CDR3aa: CASIGQGASGYTF
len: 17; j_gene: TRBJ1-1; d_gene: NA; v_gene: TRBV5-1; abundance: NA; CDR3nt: TGCGCCAGCAGCTGGTACTCGGGGGAGAGCCCGAACACTGAAGCTTTCTTT; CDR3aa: CASSWYSGESPNTEAFF
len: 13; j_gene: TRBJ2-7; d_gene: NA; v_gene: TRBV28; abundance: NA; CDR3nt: TGTGCCAGCAAAAGACATCTCTCCTACGAGCAGTACTTC; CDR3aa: CASKRHLSYEQYF
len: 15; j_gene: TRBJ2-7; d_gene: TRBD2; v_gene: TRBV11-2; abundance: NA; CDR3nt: TGTGCCAGCAGCTTACAAAGCGGGAGTCTTGGCGAGCAGTACTTC; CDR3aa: CASSLQSGSLGEQYF
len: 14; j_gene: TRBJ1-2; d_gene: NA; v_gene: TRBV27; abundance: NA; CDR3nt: TGTGCCAGCAGTTTTTCCGGGAGTACCTATGGCTACACCTTC; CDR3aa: CASSFSGSTYGYTF
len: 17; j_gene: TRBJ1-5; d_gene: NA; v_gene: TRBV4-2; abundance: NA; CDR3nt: TGTGCCAGCAGCCACGAGTTACGGCCAAGTTGGGATCAGCCCCAGCATTTT; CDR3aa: CASSHELRPSWDQPQHF
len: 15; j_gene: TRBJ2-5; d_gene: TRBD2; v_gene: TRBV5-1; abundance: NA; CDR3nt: TGCGCCAGCAGCTTAGGGGGACTAGAACAAGAGACCCAGTACTTC; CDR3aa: CASSLGGLEQETQYF
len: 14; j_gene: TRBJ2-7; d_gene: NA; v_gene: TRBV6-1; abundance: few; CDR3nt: TGTGCCAGCAGTGAAGCGCGGGACCCCCTTATTCAGTACTTC; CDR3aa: CASSEARDPLIQYF
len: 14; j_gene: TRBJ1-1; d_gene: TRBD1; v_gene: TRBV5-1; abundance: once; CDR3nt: TGCGCCAGCAGCTCGACCCGGGACAGCCTAGAAGCTTTCTTT; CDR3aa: CASSSTRDSLEAFF
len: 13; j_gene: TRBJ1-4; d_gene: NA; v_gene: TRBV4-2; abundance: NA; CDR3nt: TGTGCCAGCAGCCAAGATCGGCCGGAAAAACTGTTTTTT; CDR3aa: CASSQDRPEKLFF
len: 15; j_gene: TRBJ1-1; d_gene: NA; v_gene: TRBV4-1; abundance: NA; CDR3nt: TGCGCCAGCAGCCCCTTCGGCGGGGTGGACACTGAAGCTTTCTTT; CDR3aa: CASSPFGGVDTEAFF
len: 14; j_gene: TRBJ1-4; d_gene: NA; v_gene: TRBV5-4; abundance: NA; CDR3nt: TGTGCCAGCAGCCCAGGACAGCTTAATGAAAAACTGTTTTTT; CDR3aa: CASSPGQLNEKLFF
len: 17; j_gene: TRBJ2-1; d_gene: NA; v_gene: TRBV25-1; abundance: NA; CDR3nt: TGTGCCAGCAGTGAGCGTCTCCAGGAAAGCTCCTACAATGAGCAGTTCTTC; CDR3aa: CASSERLQESSYNEQFF
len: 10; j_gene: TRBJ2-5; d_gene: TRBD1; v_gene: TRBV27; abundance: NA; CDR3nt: TGTGGGGACAGAGGAGAGACCCAGTACTTC; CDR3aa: CGDRGETQYF
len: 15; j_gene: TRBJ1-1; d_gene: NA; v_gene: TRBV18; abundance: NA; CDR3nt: TGTGCCAGCTCACCAAGGGCCGGAGTGAACACTGAAGCTTTCTTT; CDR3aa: CASSPRAGVNTEAFF
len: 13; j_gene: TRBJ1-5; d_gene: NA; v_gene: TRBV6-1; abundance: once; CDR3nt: TGTGCCAGCAGTCAAGGGGACAATCAGCCCCAGCATTTT; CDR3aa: CASSQGDNQPQHF
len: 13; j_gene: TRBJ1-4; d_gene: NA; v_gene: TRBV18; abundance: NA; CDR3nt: TGTGCCAGCTCACAGGAAGCTAATGAAAAACTGTTTTTT; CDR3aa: CASSQEANEKLFF
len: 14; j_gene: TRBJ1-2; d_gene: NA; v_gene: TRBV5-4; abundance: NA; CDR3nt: TGTGCCAGCAGCCAAACCGGGGGATTGGATAGCTACACCTTC; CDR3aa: CASSQTGGLDSYTF
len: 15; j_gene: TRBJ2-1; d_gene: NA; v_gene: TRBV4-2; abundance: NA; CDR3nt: TGTGCCAGCAGCCAACAGAACAGGATTAACAATGAGCAGTTCTTC; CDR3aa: CASSQQNRINNEQFF
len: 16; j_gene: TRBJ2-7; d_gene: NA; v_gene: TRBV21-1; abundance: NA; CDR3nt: TGTGCCAGCAGCGGAAGACGGGGTAAGGGGCCCTACGAGCAGTACTTC; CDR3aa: CASSGRRGKGPYEQYF
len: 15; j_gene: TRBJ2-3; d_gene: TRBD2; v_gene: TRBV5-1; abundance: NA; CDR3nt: TGCGCCAGCAGCCTGGCGGGGGGGAGCACAGATACGCAGTATTTT; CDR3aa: CASSLAGGSTDTQYF
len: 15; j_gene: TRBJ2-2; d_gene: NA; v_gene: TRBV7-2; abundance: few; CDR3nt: TGTGCCAGCAGCTCACAACTAGCAGGCGCCGGGGAGCTGTTTTTT; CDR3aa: CASSSQLAGAGELFF
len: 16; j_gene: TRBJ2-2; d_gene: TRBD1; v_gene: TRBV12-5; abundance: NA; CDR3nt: TGTGCTAGTGGCTCGGGACAGGGGCCCGCGGCCGGGGAGCTGTTTTTT; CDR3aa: CASGSGQGPAAGELFF
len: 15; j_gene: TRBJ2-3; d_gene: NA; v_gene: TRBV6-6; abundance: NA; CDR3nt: TGTGCCAGCAGCCCAGGGCCCCCTAGCACAGATACGCAGTATTTT; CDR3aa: CASSPGPPSTDTQYF
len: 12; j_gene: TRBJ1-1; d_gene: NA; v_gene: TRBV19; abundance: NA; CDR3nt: TGTGCCAGTAGTGGAAGGGGCACGGAAGCTTTCTTT; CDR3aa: CASSGRGTEAFF
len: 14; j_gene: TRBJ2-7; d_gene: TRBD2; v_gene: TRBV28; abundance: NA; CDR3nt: TGTGCCAGCAGAAGACTAGCGGGAGGGTACGAGCAGTACTTC; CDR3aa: CASRRLAGGYEQYF
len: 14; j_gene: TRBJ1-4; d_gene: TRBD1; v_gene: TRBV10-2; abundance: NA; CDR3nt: TGCGCCAGCAGTGGGACAGGGATAGGGGAAAAACTGTTTTTT; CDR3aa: CASSGTGIGEKLFF
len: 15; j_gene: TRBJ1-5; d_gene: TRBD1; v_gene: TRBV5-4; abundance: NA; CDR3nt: TGTGCCAGCAGCAGGGACAGGGCCGATCCTCAGCCCCAGCATTTT; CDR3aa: CASSRDRADPQPQHF
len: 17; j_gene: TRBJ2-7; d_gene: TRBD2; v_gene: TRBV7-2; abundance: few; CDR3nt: TGTGCCAGCAGCTTACCCCCCCCAGCGGGGGTTTCCTACGAGCAGTACTTC; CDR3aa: CASSLPPPAGVSYEQYF
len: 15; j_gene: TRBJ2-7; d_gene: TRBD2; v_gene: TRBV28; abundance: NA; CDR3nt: TGTGCCAGCATCAACTGGGAGGGCATGGGCTACGAGCAGTACTTC; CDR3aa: CASINWEGMGYEQYF
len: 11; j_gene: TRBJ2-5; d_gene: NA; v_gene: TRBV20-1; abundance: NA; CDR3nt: TGCAGTGCCAGGCAGGAAGAGACCCAGTACTTC; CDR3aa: CSARQEETQYF
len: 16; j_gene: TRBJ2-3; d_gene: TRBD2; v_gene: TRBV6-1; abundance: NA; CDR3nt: TGTGCCAGCAGTGAAGGCCTAGCGGGAGGCACAGATACGCAGTATTTT; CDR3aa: CASSEGLAGGTDTQYF
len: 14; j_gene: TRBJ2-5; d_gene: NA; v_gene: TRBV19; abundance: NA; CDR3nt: TGTGCCAGTAGTAAGTCCCAGGATAAAGAGACCCAGTACTTC; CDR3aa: CASSKSQDKETQYF